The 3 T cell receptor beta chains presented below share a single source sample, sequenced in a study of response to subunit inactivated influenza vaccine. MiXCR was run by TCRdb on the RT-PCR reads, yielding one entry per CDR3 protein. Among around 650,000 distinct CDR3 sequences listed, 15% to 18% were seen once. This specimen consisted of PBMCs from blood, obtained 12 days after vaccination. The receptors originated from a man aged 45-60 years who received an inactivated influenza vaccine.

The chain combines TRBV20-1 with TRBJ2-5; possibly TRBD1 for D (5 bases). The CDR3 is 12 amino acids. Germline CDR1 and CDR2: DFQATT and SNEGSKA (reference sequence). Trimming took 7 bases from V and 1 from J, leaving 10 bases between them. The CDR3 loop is CSGQLPQETQYF. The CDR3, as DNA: TGCAGTGGACAGCTCCCCCAAGAGACCCAGTACTTC.

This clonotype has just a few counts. CDR3 sequence (DNA): TGTGCCAGCAGCCAAGACTCAGGGGACACCTACGAGCAGTACTTC. It is translated as CASSQDSGDTYEQYF. The V gene is TRBV3-1, the J gene TRBJ2-7, with TRBD1 as a possible D gene (6 bases). Trimming took off 0 bases at V and 2 bases at J, with 11 bases between the two ends. Germline CDR1 is LGHDT and CDR2 is YNNKEL (reference sequence). This CDR3 spans 15 amino acids.

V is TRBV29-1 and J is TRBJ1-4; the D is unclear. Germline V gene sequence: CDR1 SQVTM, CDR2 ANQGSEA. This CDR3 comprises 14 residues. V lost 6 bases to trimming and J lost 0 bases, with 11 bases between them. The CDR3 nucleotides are TGCAGCGTCCTCGACCGAGCAACTAATGAAAAACTGTTTTTT. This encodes CSVLDRATNEKLFF.